The clone carrying this TCR beta chain was observed at least ten times. These data come from a study of T-cell reconstitution after alpha-beta-depleted transplantation in children. From germline, CDR1 is SQVTM and CDR2 ANQGSEA. Losses at the gene ends were 4 bases for V and 3 bases for J; bases not matched to a gene: 3. The length of the CDR3 is 14 residues. The authors prepared the TCRbeta library with unique molecular identifiers. Each CDR3 protein is one row after TCRdb ran MiXCR on the PCR reads. This table has hundreds of thousands of distinct CDR3 sequences, around a sixth appearing once. This specimen was PBMCs from the stem cell graft donor, taken from the stem cell graft. The rearrangement joins TRBV29-1 to TRBJ2-2; TRBD2 aligns across 9 bases. This TCR was sampled from a human donor who donated a stem cell graft to a child with acute myeloid leukemia. CDR3 residues: CSVVSGGYTGELFF. The CDR3 DNA sequence: TGCAGCGTTGTAAGCGGGGGGTACACCGGGGAGCTGTTTTTT.